Sequencing of this T cell receptor beta chain was carried out in a study of shared clonotypes between healthy human individuals. The overall study: CD4 naive cells filled three plates per donor, CD4 memory three, CD8 naive two and CD8 memory one.

Deep-level assay runs were performed. This table comes from immunoSEQ multiplex PCR, and its TCRdb copy is limited to in-frame clones, with some not included. The sample shows 1.5 million to 2.5 million clones, about 95% of them seen only once. CDR1 and CDR2 (germline): SGHNT, YYREEE (reference sequence). Between the trimmed V and J ends, which lost 0 bases and 8 bases, there was a span of 11 bases. The CDR3 has 13 residues. As for this clone: The antigen remains undetermined.

Overall study findings and caveats: Blood was the sole source, and tissue repertoires probably differ. Estimated richness values were generally larger in naive subsets than in memory subsets.

Selected positively for CCR7 and CD45RO-negative, naive CD8 cells excluded terminally differentiated effector memory CD45RA+ cells. Sequencing used naive CD8+ T cells sorted from blood. The sequence derives from a man aged 18 to 29 in good health. The chain is built from TRBV5-4 and TRBJ1-1; D is unresolved. Here the CDR3 reads CASSLGFGSEAFF. CDR3 nucleotide sequence: TGTGCCAGCAGCTTGGGGTTCGGCAGCGAAGCTTTCTTT.